Listed below are T cell receptor beta chains from one sample, sequenced in a study of Ad26.COV2.S vaccination and SARS-CoV-2 variants. TCRdb's table, derived via immunoSEQ multiplex PCR, lists solely in-frame clones and lacks some. This sample has 200,000 to 300,000 clones, with 87% found just once. The sequencing used peripheral blood, collected in a trial of Ad26.COV2.S vaccine versus placebo. These receptor sequences come from a person aged 18-60 years who received the Ad26.COV2.S COVID-19 vaccine or a placebo. Each CDR3 is given with its conserved first and last residue. A D gene is named only where the DNA matches it firmly. Clone size is stated in some rows and not others, as once, few, many or a class when expanded.

d_call	v_call	j_call	clone_size	cdr3_aa	cdr3_nt
NA	TRBV11-2	TRBJ1-5	NA	CASSLGTVRDGHQPQHF	TGTGCCAGCAGCTTAGGGACGGTAAGGGACGGTCATCAGCCCCAGCATTTT
NA	TRBV6-2/TRBV6-3	TRBJ1-2	NA	CASSVGYGYTF	TGTGCCAGCAGTGTTGGATATGGCTACACCTTC
TRBD2	TRBV27	TRBJ2-2	few	CASRWGRGTGELFF	TGTGCCAGCAGATGGGGGAGGGGCACCGGGGAGCTGTTTTTT
NA	TRBV14	TRBJ2-1	NA	CASSQNVYNEQFF	TGTGCCAGCAGCCAAAATGTCTACAATGAGCAGTTCTTC
TRBD2	TRBV14	TRBJ2-3	NA	CASSQQAGITDTQYF	TGTGCCAGCAGCCAACAAGCGGGAATCACAGATACGCAGTATTTT
NA	TRBV9	TRBJ2-1	NA	CASSVTWGSSYNEQFF	TGTGCCAGCAGCGTAACCTGGGGAAGCTCCTACAATGAGCAGTTCTTC
TRBD1	TRBV2	TRBJ1-5	NA	CASSGQGTSNQPQHF	TGTGCCAGCAGTGGACAGGGGACCAGCAATCAGCCCCAGCATTTT
TRBD2	TRBV2	TRBJ2-5	NA	CASSGPLGTSGGRGETQYF	TGTGCCAGCAGTGGGCCCCTTGGGACTAGCGGGGGAAGGGGGGAGACCCAGTACTTC
NA	TRBV9	TRBJ2-7	NA	CASSLGTYSYEQYF	TGTGCCAGCAGCCTCGGGACTTACTCCTACGAGCAGTACTTC
TRBD1	TRBV7-9	TRBJ1-2	NA	CASSLTGTELLYGYTF	TGTGCCAGCAGCTTAACCGGGACAGAACTTCTCTATGGCTACACCTTC
NA	TRBV6-6	TRBJ2-1	NA	CASSEGFNEQFF	TGTGCCAGCAGTGAGGGGTTCAATGAGCAGTTCTTC
NA	TRBV25-1	TRBJ2-4	NA	CASSGRGLDIQYF	TGTGCCAGCAGTGGTAGGGGTTTGGACATTCAGTACTTC
NA	TRBV2	TRBJ1-1	NA	CASSDQGYTEAFF	TGTGCCAGCAGTGATCAGGGGTACACTGAAGCTTTCTTT
NA	TRBV7-2	TRBJ2-5	NA	CASSLWGRETQYF	TGTGCCAGCAGCTTATGGGGGCGGGAGACCCAGTACTTC
NA	TRBV6-2/TRBV6-3	TRBJ2-3	NA	CASSYEPQTTDTQYF	TGTGCCAGCAGTTACGAACCCCAGACCACAGATACGCAGTATTTT
NA	TRBV27	TRBJ2-5	few	CASSLLGGETQYF	TGTGCCAGCAGTTTATTGGGTGGCGAGACCCAGTACTTC
TRBD2	TRBV3-1/TRBV3-2	TRBJ2-1	NA	CASSRLAGSSYNEQFF	TGTGCCAGCAGCCGACTAGCGGGGTCCTCCTACAATGAGCAGTTCTTC
NA	TRBV19	TRBJ1-1	NA	CASTRYTEAFF	TGTGCCAGTACAAGGTACACTGAAGCTTTCTTT
NA	TRBV7-9	TRBJ1-4	few	CASTTGEKLFF	TGTGCCAGCACTACAGGGGAAAAACTGTTTTTT
NA	TRBV7-2	TRBJ1-3	NA	CASSLGNSGNTIYF	TGTGCCAGCAGCTTAGGGAACTCTGGAAACACCATATATTTT
NA	TRBV4-1	TRBJ1-2	NA	CASSQDLEGDSYGYTF	TGCGCCAGCAGCCAAGATCTTGAGGGGGATTCCTATGGCTACACCTTC
TRBD1	TRBV7-9	TRBJ1-5	NA	CASSPSGGSGQPQHF	TGTGCCAGCAGCCCTTCAGGGGGCTCGGGGCAGCCCCAGCATTTT
NA	TRBV7-6	TRBJ2-5	NA	CASSLEGRDSPGSTYF	TGTGCCAGCAGCTTAGAAGGACGGGACTCCCCAGGGAGTACGTACTTC
TRBD1	TRBV27	TRBJ1-1	NA	CASSPGTGVFF	TGTGCCAGCAGTCCCGGGACAGGGGTTTTCTTT
NA	TRBV30	TRBJ2-7	once	CAWSLSVLLSYEQYF	TGTGCCTGGAGTCTATCCGTCCTGTTGAGCTACGAGCAGTACTTC
NA	TRBV6-2/TRBV6-3	TRBJ1-2	once	CASSYSGSQNTRGYTF	TGTGCCAGCAGTTACTCGGGTTCTCAGAATACACGTGGCTACACCTTC
NA	TRBV7-3	TRBJ2-1	NA	CASSLTPEVGEQFF	TGTGCCAGCAGCTTAACCCCGGAGGTGGGTGAGCAGTTCTTC
TRBD1	TRBV7-3	TRBJ2-3	NA	CASSTGTGSADTQYF	TGTGCCAGCAGTACCGGGACAGGGAGCGCAGATACGCAGTATTTT
TRBD1	TRBV3-1/TRBV3-2	TRBJ2-4	few	CASSQGMGQGARAKNIQYF	TGTGCCAGCAGCCAAGGGATGGGACAGGGGGCGAGGGCCAAAAACATTCAGTACTTC
NA	TRBV7-2	TRBJ2-7	NA	CASSLAAVSYEQYF	TGTGCCAGCAGCTTAGCTGCGGTCTCCTACGAGCAGTACTTC
NA	TRBV7-2	TRBJ1-2	NA	CASSLDIYGYTF	TGTGCCAGCAGCTTGGACATCTATGGCTACACCTTC
NA	TRBV24-1	TRBJ1-6	few	CATSDKGGTPLHF	TGTGCCACCAGTGATAAAGGGGGGACACCCCTCCACTTT
NA	TRBV6-2/TRBV6-3	TRBJ1-3	NA	CASSLPFGVGNTIYF	TGTGCCAGCAGCTTACCTTTCGGGGTCGGAAACACCATATATTTT
NA	TRBV20-1	TRBJ2-1	NA	CSAILHEQFF	TGCAGTGCTATTCTCCACGAGCAGTTCTTC
NA	TRBV2	TRBJ2-5	NA	CASSPPGVETQYF	TGTGCCAGCTCCCCTCCCGGAGTGGAGACCCAGTACTTC
NA	TRBV9	TRBJ2-3	NA	CASSAGQRHTDTQYF	TGTGCCAGCAGCGCTGGACAGCGCCACACAGATACGCAGTATTTT
NA	TRBV6-5	TRBJ1-2	NA	CASSYSQSKSGGYTF	TGTGCCAGCAGTTACTCGCAGTCGAAAAGTGGTGGCTACACCTTC
NA	TRBV6-5	TRBJ1-6	NA	CASTKWDGDSPLHF	TGTGCCAGCACAAAATGGGACGGCGATTCACCCCTCCACTTT
TRBD1	TRBV7-2	TRBJ1-1	NA	CASSLPSDRARNTEAFF	TGTGCCAGCAGCTTGCCTTCAGACAGGGCAAGGAACACTGAAGCTTTCTTT
NA	TRBV11-2	TRBJ1-2	NA	CASSLEKVFYGYTF	TGTGCCAGCAGCTTAGAGAAGGTTTTCTATGGCTACACCTTC
NA	TRBV15	TRBJ2-1	NA	CATSSGRNSYNEQFF	TGTGCCACCAGCAGTGGACGGAATTCCTACAATGAGCAGTTCTTC
NA	TRBV5-1	TRBJ2-1	NA	CASRWAGLTYNEQFF	TGCGCCAGCAGGTGGGCAGGGTTAACCTACAATGAGCAGTTCTTC
TRBD2	TRBV7-9	TRBJ2-1	NA	CASSPLAGGISSYNEQFF	TGTGCCAGCAGCCCACTAGCGGGGGGGATCAGCTCCTACAATGAGCAGTTCTTC
NA	TRBV4-1	TRBJ1-3	few	CASSQESPALSGNTIYF	TGCGCCAGCAGCCAAGAAAGCCCGGCCCTCTCTGGAAACACCATATATTTT
NA	TRBV7-2	TRBJ1-4	NA	CASSRGGGHEKLFF	TGTGCCAGCAGCAGGGGGGGCGGTCATGAAAAACTGTTTTTT
TRBD1	TRBV5-4	TRBJ2-3	NA	CASSLALGGRTDTQYF	TGTGCCAGCAGCTTGGCCTTAGGGGGCCGCACAGATACGCAGTATTTT
NA	TRBV10-3	TRBJ1-2	once	CAISDRGDSYGYTF	TGTGCCATCAGTGACAGGGGCGACTCTTATGGCTACACCTTC
NA	TRBV5-1	TRBJ1-4	NA	CASSLDVSGEKLFF	TGCGCCAGCAGCTTGGACGTCTCGGGGGAAAAACTGTTTTTT
NA	TRBV28	TRBJ2-2	NA	CASRPPLFAGELFF	TGTGCCAGCAGGCCCCCTTTATTCGCCGGGGAGCTGTTTTTT
NA	TRBV29-1	TRBJ2-7	few	CSVGWGHEQYF	TGCAGCGTTGGGTGGGGGCACGAGCAGTACTTC
NA	TRBV5-8	TRBJ1-4	NA	CASWKRGTANEKLFF	TGTGCCAGCTGGAAAAGGGGAACGGCTAATGAAAAACTGTTTTTT
NA	TRBV30	TRBJ1-1	NA	CAWSVLGQNTEAFF	TGTGCCTGGAGTGTACTGGGACAGAACACTGAAGCTTTCTTT
NA	TRBV9	TRBJ1-6	NA	CASSSGTNNSPLHF	TGTGCCAGCAGCTCCGGGACTAATAATTCACCCCTCCACTTT
TRBD1	TRBV5-1	TRBJ2-3	few	CASSLHGTGGDTQYF	TGCGCCAGCAGCTTGCATGGGACAGGGGGCGATACGCAGTATTTT
TRBD1	TRBV7-2	TRBJ1-2	once	CASSLVALQGVEGYTF	TGTGCCAGCAGCTTAGTGGCGCTTCAGGGGGTAGAGGGCTACACCTTC
NA	TRBV18	TRBJ2-2	NA	CASSPSGAGELFF	TGTGCCAGCTCACCCTCGGGAGCCGGGGAGCTGTTTTTT
TRBD1	TRBV3-1/TRBV3-2	TRBJ1-2	NA	CASRGEGQSLSYTF	TGTGCCAGCAGAGGGGAGGGACAGAGCCTTAGCTACACCTTC